These 8 T cell receptor beta chains were all obtained from the same sample, sequenced in a study of cytomegalovirus exposure and HLA in healthy donors (dated by TCRdb to about 2017). The library was generated by the immunoSEQ multiplex PCR assay. The multiplex PCR relied on a mix of 60 forward primers for TCR Vbeta segments and 13 reverse primers for TCR Jbeta segments. Not all clones reach the TCRdb copy of this immuneACCESS table, which keeps in-frame sequences only. Checked studies attribute under half of the gap to unresolved V genes and leave the rest unexplained. This sample holds some 190,000 clones; 80% were observed only once. 0.85% to 1.4% of the sample belongs to the ten largest clones. The specimen was PBMCs. The source is a middle-aged woman in good health and CMV-seronegative.

The chain couples TRBV9 to TRBJ2-3; tentative D call: TRBD2 (6 bases). In germline, CDR1 is SGDLS, CDR2 YYNGEE. V was pared by 6 bases and J by 0 bases, with 14 bases between. CDR3 size: 15 residues. The CDR3 loop is CASTPGLYSTDTQYF. The CDR3 DNA sequence: TGTGCCAGCACCCCGGGACTCTATAGCACAGATACGCAGTATTTT.

The chain recombines TRBV21-1 with TRBJ2-1; the table's D call TRBD2 went unverified against the DNA. TRBV21-1 is deemed a pseudogene. This CDR3 is built from 13 residues. This CDR3 is CASTLGRGNEQFF. The CDR3 nucleotides are TGTGCCAGCACCTTGGGGAGAGGCAATGAGCAGTTCTTC.

The chain has TRBV4-3 and TRBJ1-2; D not resolved. Germline assignment: CDR1 LGHNA and CDR2 YSLEER. The CDR3 is 12 amino acids. V gave up 0 bases and J gave up 8 bases, with 7 bases separating them. CDR3 sequence (DNA): TGCGCCAGCAGCCAAGATCGCGGGGGCTACACCTTC. Its protein is CASSQDRGGYTF.

The chain combines TRBV5-1 with TRBJ2-3; 12 bases line up with TRBD2. The CDR3 spans 14 residues. The V gene's germline CDR1 is SGHRS and CDR2 YFSETQ. Germline trimming cut 4 bases from V and 7 bases from J; bases unmatched to any gene: 4. The CDR3 region is CASSLGLAGHTQYF. CDR3 sequence (DNA): TGCGCCAGCAGCCTAGGACTAGCGGGGCATACGCAGTATTTT. The variable domain in full, with the rest retrieved from reference TRBV5-1 and TRBJ2-3, is KAGVTQTPRYLIKTRGQQVTLSCSPISGHRSVSWYQQTPGQGLQFLFEYFSETQRNKGNFPGRFSGRQFSNSRSEMNVSTLELGDSALYLCASSLGLAGHTQYFGPGTRLTVL.

The chain links TRBV6-4 to TRBJ2-1; weak D call: TRBD1 (6 bases). The CDR3 is made up of 14 amino acids. Per germline, CDR1 MRHNA and CDR2 SNTAGT. Trimming cost V 6 bases and J 8 bases, with 17 bases left between them. CDR3 region: CASSRLQGSDEQFF. For the CDR3, the DNA is TGTGCCAGCAGCAGATTACAGGGCTCGGATGAGCAGTTCTTC.

The chain recombines TRBV27 with TRBJ2-1, with 9 bases aligning to TRBD1. The CDR3 totals 15 residues. Germline V gives CDR1 MNHEY, CDR2 SMNVEV (reference sequence). Losses at the gene ends were 4 bases for V and 1 base for J; bases not matched to a gene: 2. The CDR3 coding sequence is TGTGCCAGCAGTTACAGGGGGCTTTCCTACAATGAGCAGTTCTTC. This gives the protein CASSYRGLSYNEQFF.

The J gene is TRBJ2-1, the V gene TRBV5-1; 7 positions match TRBD1. Germline V gene lookup returns CDR1 SGHRS and CDR2 YFSETQ. This CDR3 spans 15 amino acids. With V trimmed by 4 bases and J by 0 bases, 4 bases remained unmatched. The CDR3 region has the DNA TGCGCCAGCAGCCTTGGGACAGTCTCCTACAATGAGCAGTTCTTC. Translating it yields CASSLGTVSYNEQFF.

The chain joins TRBV29-1 to TRBJ1-5; 10 nucleotides line up with TRBD1. CDR1 and CDR2 from the germline V gene are SQVTM and ANQGSEA. There are 19 residues in the CDR3. Trimming cost V 4 bases and J 1 base; bases outside gene matches: 16. CDR3 sequence reads: CSVVDIGISGQGSNQPQHF. For the CDR3, the DNA is TGCAGCGTTGTGGATATTGGAATATCGGGACAGGGGAGCAATCAGCCCCAGCATTTT. Combining the CDR3 with reference TRBV29-1 and TRBJ1-5 gives the whole variable domain SAVISQKPSRDICQRGTSLTIQCQVDSQVTMMFWYRQQPGQSLTLIATANQGSEATYESGFVIDKFPISRPNLTFSTLTVSNMSPEDSSIYLCSVVDIGISGQGSNQPQHFGDGTRLSIL.